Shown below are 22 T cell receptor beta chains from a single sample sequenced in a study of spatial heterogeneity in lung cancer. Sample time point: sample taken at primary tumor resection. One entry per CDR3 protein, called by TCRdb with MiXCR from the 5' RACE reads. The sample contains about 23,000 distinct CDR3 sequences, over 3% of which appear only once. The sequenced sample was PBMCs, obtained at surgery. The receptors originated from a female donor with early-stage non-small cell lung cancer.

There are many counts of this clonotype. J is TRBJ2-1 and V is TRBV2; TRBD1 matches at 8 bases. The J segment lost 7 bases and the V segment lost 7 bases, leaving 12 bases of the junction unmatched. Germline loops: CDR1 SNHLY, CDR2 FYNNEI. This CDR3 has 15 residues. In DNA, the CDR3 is TGTGCCAGCATAGACCGGGACAGGTCAATGAATGAGCAGTTCTTC. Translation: CASIDRDRSMNEQFF.

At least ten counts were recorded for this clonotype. CDR3 region: CSAETGLGTGELFF. For the CDR3, the DNA is TGCAGTGCAGAGACCGGGCTCGGCACCGGGGAGCTGTTTTTT. The chain is built from TRBV20-1 and TRBJ2-2; D gene ambiguous. V was shortened by 6 bases and J by 4 bases, with 15 bases between the two germline ends. This CDR3 has 14 residues. Looked up from germline, CDR1 is DFQATT and CDR2 is SNEGSKA (reference sequence).

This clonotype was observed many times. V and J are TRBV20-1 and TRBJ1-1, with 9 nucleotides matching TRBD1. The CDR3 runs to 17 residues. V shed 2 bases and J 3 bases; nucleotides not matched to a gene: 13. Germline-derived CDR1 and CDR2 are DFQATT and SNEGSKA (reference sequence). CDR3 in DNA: TGCAGTGCTAGATGGTGGGGACAGGGAGTAGCTTACACTGAAGCTTTCTTT. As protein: CSARWWGQGVAYTEAFF.

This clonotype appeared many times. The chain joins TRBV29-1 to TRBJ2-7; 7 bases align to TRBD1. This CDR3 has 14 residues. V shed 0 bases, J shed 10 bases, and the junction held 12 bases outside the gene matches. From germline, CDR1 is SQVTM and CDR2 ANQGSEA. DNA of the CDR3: TGCAGCGTTGAAGATATGGGACAGAAAAAAAAACAGTACTTC. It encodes CSVEDMGQKKKQYF.

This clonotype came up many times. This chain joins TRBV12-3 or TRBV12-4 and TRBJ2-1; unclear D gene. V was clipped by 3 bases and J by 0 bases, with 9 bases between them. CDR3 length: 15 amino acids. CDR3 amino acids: CASSLNDGSYNEQFF. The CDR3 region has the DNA TGTGCCAGCAGTTTGAACGATGGCTCCTACAATGAGCAGTTCTTC.

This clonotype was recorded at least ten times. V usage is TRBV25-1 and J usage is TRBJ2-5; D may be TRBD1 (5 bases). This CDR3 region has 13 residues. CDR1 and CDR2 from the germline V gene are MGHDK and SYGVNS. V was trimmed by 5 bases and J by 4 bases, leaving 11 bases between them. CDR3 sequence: CASSPGLGETQYF. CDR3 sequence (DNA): TGTGCCAGCAGTCCAGGGTTGGGAGAGACCCAGTACTTC.

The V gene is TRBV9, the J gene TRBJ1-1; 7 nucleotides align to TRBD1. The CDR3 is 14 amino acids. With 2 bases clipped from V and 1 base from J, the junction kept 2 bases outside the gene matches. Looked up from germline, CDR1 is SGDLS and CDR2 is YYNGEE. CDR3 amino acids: CASSVTGSNTEAFF. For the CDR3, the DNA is TGTGCCAGCAGCGTGACAGGGTCGAACACTGAAGCTTTCTTT.

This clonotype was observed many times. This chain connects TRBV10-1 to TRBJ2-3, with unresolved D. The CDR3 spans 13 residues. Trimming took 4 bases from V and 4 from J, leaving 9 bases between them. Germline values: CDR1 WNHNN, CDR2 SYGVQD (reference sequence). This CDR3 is CASSGPKADTQYF. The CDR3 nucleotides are TGCGCCAGCAGTGGGCCTAAAGCAGATACGCAGTATTTT.

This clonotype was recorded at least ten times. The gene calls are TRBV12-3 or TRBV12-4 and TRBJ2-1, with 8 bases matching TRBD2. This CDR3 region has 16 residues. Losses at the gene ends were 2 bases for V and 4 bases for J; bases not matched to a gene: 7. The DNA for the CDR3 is TGTGCCAGCAGTTTACGGCTAGCGGGCCCGTACAATGAGCAGTTCTTC. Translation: CASSLRLAGPYNEQFF.

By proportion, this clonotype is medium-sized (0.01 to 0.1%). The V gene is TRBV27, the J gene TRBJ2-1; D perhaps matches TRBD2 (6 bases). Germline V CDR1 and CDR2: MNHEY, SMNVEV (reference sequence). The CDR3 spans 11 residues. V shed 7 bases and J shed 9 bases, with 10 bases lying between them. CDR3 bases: TGTGCCAGCAATAGCGGTGGTGAGCAGTTCTTC. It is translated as CASNSGGEQFF.

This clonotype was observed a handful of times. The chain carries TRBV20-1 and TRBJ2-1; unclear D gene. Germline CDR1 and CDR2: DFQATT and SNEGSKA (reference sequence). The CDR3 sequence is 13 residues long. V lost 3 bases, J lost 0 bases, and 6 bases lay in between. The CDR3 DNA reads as TGCAGTGCTAGGCTAGTCTCCTACAATGAGCAGTTCTTC. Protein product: CSARLVSYNEQFF.

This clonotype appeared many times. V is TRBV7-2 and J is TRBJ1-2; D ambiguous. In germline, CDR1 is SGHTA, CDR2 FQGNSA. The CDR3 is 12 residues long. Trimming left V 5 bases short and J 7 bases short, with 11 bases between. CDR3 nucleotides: TGTGCCAGCAGCCCTAATGCGGGTGGCTACACCTTC. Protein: CASSPNAGGYTF.

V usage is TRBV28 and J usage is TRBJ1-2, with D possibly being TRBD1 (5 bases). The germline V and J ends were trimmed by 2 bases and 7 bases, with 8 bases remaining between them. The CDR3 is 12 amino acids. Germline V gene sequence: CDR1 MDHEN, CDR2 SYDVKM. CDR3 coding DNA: TGTGCCAGCAGTTTAGGGGCCGGTGGCTACACCTTC. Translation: CASSLGAGGYTF.

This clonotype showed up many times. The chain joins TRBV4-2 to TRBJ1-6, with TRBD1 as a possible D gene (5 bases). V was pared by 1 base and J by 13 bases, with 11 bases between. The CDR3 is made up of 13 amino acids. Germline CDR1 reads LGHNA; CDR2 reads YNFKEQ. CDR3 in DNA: TGTGCCAGCAGCCAAGTAGGGGCAGTTCCCCTCCACTTT. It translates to CASSQVGAVPLHF.

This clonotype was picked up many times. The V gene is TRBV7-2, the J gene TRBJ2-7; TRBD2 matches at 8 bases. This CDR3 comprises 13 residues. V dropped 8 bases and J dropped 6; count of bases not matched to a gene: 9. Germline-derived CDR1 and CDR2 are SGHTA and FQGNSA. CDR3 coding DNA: TGTGCCAGCCAATTTGCGGGAGGTTCCGAGCAGTACTTC. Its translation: CASQFAGGSEQYF.

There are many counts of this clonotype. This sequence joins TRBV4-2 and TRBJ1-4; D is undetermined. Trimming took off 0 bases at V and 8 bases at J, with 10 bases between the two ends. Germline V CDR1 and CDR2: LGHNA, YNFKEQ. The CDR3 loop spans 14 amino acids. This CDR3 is CASSQEAGREKLFF. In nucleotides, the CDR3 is TGTGCCAGCAGCCAAGAGGCGGGGAGAGAAAAACTGTTTTTT.

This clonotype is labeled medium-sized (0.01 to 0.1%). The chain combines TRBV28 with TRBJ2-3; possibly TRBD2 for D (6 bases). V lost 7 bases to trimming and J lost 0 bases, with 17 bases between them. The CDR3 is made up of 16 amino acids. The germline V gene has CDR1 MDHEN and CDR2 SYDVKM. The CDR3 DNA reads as TGTGCCAGCACCCGGTCACGGGAGTCTAGCACAGATACGCAGTATTTT. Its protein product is CASTRSRESSTDTQYF.

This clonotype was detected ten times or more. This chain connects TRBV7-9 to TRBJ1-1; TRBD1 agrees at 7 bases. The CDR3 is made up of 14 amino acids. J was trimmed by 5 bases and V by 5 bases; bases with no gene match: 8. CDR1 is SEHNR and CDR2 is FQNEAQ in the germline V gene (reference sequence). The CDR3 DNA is TGTGCCAGCAGCCAAACAGGGGAGAGGACTGAAGCTTTCTTT. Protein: CASSQTGERTEAFF.

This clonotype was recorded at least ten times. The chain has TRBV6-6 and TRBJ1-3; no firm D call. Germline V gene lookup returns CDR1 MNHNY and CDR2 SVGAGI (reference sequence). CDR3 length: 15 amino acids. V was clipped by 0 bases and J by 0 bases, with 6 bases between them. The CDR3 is CASSYSPDSGNTIYF. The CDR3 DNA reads TGTGCCAGCAGTTACTCTCCAGACTCTGGAAACACCATATATTTT.

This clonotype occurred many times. The CDR3 DNA reads TGTGCCAGCAAAGGTGAGGGGAGCTCCTACAATGAGCAGTTCTTC. This codes for CASKGEGSSYNEQFF. The chain uses TRBV7-8 and TRBJ2-1; the D gene could be TRBD1 or TRBD2 (5 bases each). V was trimmed by 7 bases and J by 0 bases, leaving 13 bases between them. This CDR3 spans 15 amino acids. In germline, CDR1 is SGHVS, CDR2 FQNEAQ. Complete variable domain (other parts from reference TRBV7-8 and TRBJ2-1): GAGVSQSPRYKVAKRGQDVALRCDPISGHVSLFWYQQALGQGPEFLTYFQNEAQLDKSGLPSDRFFAERPEGSVSTLKIQRTQQEDSAVYLCASKGEGSSYNEQFFGPGTRLTVL.

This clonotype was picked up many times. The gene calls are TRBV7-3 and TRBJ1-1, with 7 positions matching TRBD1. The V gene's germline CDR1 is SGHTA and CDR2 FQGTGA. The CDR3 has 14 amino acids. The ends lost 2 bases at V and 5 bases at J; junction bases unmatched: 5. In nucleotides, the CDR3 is TGTGCCAGCAGCTTAGAGGGGGCTCGGACTGAAGCTTTCTTT. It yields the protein CASSLEGARTEAFF. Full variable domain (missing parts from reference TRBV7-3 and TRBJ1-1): GAGVSQTPSNKVTEKGKYVELRCDPISGHTALYWYRQSLGQGPEFLIYFQGTGAADDSGLPNDRFFAVRPEGSVSTLKIQRTERGDSAVYLCASSLEGARTEAFFGQGTRLTVV.

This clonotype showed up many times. CDR3 coding DNA: TGTGCCAGCAGCCCTAGCGCGAGCTCCTACAATGAGCAGTTCTTC. Its translation: CASSPSASSYNEQFF. This rearrangement joins TRBV9 to TRBJ2-1; D possibly corresponds to TRBD2 (6 bases). Trimming cost V 4 bases and J 0 bases, with 11 bases left between them. Germline V lookup: CDR1 SGDLS, CDR2 YYNGEE. CDR3 length: 15 amino acids.